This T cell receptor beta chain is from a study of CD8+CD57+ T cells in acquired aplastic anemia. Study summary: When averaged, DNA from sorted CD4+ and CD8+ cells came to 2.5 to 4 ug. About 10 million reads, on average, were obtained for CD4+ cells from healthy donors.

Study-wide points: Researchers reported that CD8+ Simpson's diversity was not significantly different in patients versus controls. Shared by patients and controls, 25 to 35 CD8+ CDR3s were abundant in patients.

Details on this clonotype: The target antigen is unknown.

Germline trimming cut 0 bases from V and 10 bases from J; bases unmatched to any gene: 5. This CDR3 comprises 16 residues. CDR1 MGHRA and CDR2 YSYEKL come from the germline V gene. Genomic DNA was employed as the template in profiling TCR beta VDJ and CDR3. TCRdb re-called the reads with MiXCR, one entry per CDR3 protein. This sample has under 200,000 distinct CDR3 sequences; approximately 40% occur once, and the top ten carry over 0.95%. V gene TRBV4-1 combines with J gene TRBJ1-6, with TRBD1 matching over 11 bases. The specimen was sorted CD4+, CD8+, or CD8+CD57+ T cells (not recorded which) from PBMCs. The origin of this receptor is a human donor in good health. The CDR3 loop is CASSQELRTGGSPLHF. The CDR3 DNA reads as TGCGCCAGCAGCCAAGAACTGCGGACAGGGGGCTCACCCCTCCACTTT.